This T cell receptor beta chain was identified during a study of identical twins. Study-level results: Abundant cord blood beta clonotypes carried fewer insertions; memory repertoires showed none.

In every case, the donor was a healthy Caucasian. Trimming removed 2 bases from V and 3 bases from J; junction bases left unmatched: 4. Germline CDR1 and CDR2: SGHRS and YFSETQ. The CDR3 is 15 amino acids. Unique molecular identifiers were in the cDNA, with template-switch universal primer binding. TCRdb re-derived calls from the 5' RACE reads in MiXCR, one entry per CDR3 protein. The sample has around 1.7 million distinct CDR3 sequences, around 33% seen once. The sample holds a few counts of this clonotype. Its antigen remains unidentified. The chain joins TRBV5-1 to TRBJ2-1; 8 bases fit TRBD1. The sample taken for sequencing was cord blood. The receptor's source is a newborn girl in good health. The CDR3 sequence is CASSFAGQDYNEQFF. CDR3 nucleotides: TGCGCCAGCAGCTTCGCGGGACAGGACTACAATGAGCAGTTCTTC.